This T cell receptor beta chain comes out of a study of blood T cell repertoires in COVID-19. At the level of the study: Samples representing acute and convalescent COVID-19 were sourced from the United States, Italy and Spain. PBMCs, B-cell-depleted T cells, or T cells provided the cDNA or gDNA that made up the material.

CDR1 is SEHNR, CDR2 FQNEAQ, per germline (reference sequence). The CDR3 contains 15 residues. The ends were cut back, 8 bases at V and 3 bases at J, with 17 bases in the middle. In the original workflow: Using reference gene primer amplification, nucleated cell counts were estimated. Profiled with immunoSEQ multiplex PCR; TCRdb holds only in-frame clones, not every one. That table gives V, J and clone size, and the DNA gave D and trimming. Here the sample spans some 450,000 clones, around nine tenths being singletons. J is TRBJ2-1 and V is TRBV7-9; tentatively, D is TRBD2 (6 bases). This clonotype originated in a man aged 18 to 29 with COVID-19, enrolled during active disease. Sequenced input: peripheral blood. In nucleotides, the CDR3 is TGTGCCAGCGCCCTCGGGGGAGGCCTCTACAATGAGCAGTTCTTC. As protein: CASALGGGLYNEQFF.